The source of this T cell receptor beta chain is a study of CD8+CD57+ T cells in acquired aplastic anemia. As for the study in general: Sorted CD4+ and CD8+ cells yielded DNA averaging approximately 3.5 ug. Study-wide findings and caveats: Shared by patients and controls, almost 30 CD8+ CDR3s were abundant in patients.

Profiles of TCR beta VDJ and CDR3 were generated from a genomic DNA template. One entry per CDR3 protein, called by TCRdb with MiXCR from the reads. The repertoire holds more than 200,000 distinct CDR3 sequences, with over 40% as singletons. A remark on this clonotype: Its antigen remains unidentified.

The authors sequenced patients whose flow cytometry had shown CD8+CD57+ cell expansion. Among the patients, all had severe acquired aplastic anemia. The CDR3 consists of 15 residues. Germline lookup yields CDR1 SGDLS and CDR2 YYNGEE. V lost 4 bases and J lost 0, with 11 bases in between. The chain carries TRBV9 and TRBJ1-3; TRBD1 might be the D (5 bases). The sample was sorted CD4+, CD8+, or CD8+CD57+ T cells (not recorded which) from PBMCs. The receptor comes from a human donor with aplastic anemia. CDR3 DNA: TGTGCCAGCAGCCCTTCGGGGGGCTCTGGAAACACCATATATTTT. Encoded protein: CASSPSGGSGNTIYF. Looking up the rest from reference TRBV9 and TRBJ1-3 gives the full variable domain: DSGVTQTPKHLITATGQRVTLRCSPRSGDLSVYWYQQSLDQGLQFLIQYYNGEERAKGNILERFSAQQFPDLHSELNLSSLELGDSALYFCASSPSGGSGNTIYFGEGSWLTVV.